These 4 T cell receptor beta chains came from one sample sequenced in a study of shared clonotypes between healthy human individuals. Clones were read by immunoSEQ multiplex PCR, and TCRdb kept only the in-frame ones, dropping some. The repertoire includes 2 million to 2.5 million clones, approximately 90% of them detected once, and approximately 0.41% sits in the top ten. The sequenced sample was naive CD4+ T cells from PBMCs. The subset denotes: CD45RA+ positively selected. The receptors come from a man aged 18 to 29 in good health. Some clones in this sample may be carry-over from other donors' samples.

The rearrangement uses TRBV7-9 and TRBJ2-3, with TRBD2 identical over 10 bases. J was trimmed by 6 bases and V by 8 bases; bases with no gene match: 8. Looked up from germline, CDR1 is SEHNR and CDR2 is FQNEAQ (reference sequence). The CDR3 runs to 14 residues. The CDR3 protein is CASQASGSWDTQYF. The CDR3 nucleotides read TGTGCCAGCCAGGCTAGCGGGAGTTGGGATACGCAGTATTTT.

The rearrangement uses TRBV4-1 and TRBJ2-7; D is possibly TRBD2 (6 bases). V lost 8 bases and J 3 bases, leaving 29 bases between the germline ends. The CDR3 length is 18 residues. Per the germline V gene, CDR1 is MGHRA and CDR2 is YSYEKL. This CDR3 reads CASSQTRDRGVTLYEQYF. DNA of the CDR3: TGCGCCAGCTCCCAAACGCGGGATAGGGGAGTAACCCTCTACGAGCAGTACTTC.

In this sample, this clone turned up a few times. This chain connects TRBV5-1 to TRBJ1-2; D uncertain. The CDR3 covers 13 residues. Germline V gives CDR1 SGHRS, CDR2 YFSETQ. V lost 2 bases and J 8 bases, leaving 13 bases between the germline ends. The CDR3 DNA reads as TGCGCCAGCAGCTTAGTGGGAGCCCGCGGCTACACCTTC. Translation: CASSLVGARGYTF.

As regards this clone: This sample also contains other DNA sequences that code for the same CDR3. The chain is built from TRBV9 and TRBJ1-1; no reliable D call. With 2 bases removed from V and 2 bases from J, the gap between germline ends came to 10 bases. The CDR3 sequence is 14 residues long. Germline V gene sequence: CDR1 SGDLS, CDR2 YYNGEE. This CDR3 is CASSVGVGNTEAFF. The CDR3 region has the DNA TGTGCCAGCAGCGTCGGGGTGGGTAACACTGAAGCTTTCTTT.